What follows are 8 T cell receptor beta chains derived from one specimen sequenced in a study of cytomegalovirus exposure and HLA in healthy donors. A multiplex PCR was run with 60 Vbeta primers and 13 Jbeta primers. Here immunoSEQ multiplex PCR was the method, and the copy in TCRdb shows in-frame clones only, minus some. The sample has some 200,000 clones; roughly four fifths are singletons. Input material: PBMCs. These receptors were collected from a woman aged 30 to 39 in good health and CMV-seropositive.

This clone was found many times. CDR3: CASSQAHSGRSYNEQFF. In DNA, the CDR3 is TGCGCCAGCAGCCAGGCACATAGCGGGAGGTCCTACAATGAGCAGTTCTTC. The J gene is TRBJ2-1, the V gene TRBV4-3; the match to TRBD2 covers 10 bases. This CDR3 spans 17 amino acids. With V trimmed by 3 bases and J by 1 base, 6 bases remained unmatched. The germline gives CDR1 LGHNA, CDR2 YSLEER.

CDR3 sequence reads: CASSQGQRSVTEAFF. The CDR3 nucleotides are TGTGCCAGCAGTCAGGGACAGAGGTCGGTCACTGAAGCTTTCTTT. The gene calls are TRBV2 and TRBJ1-1; 7 bases match TRBD1. Germline V CDR1 and CDR2: SNHLY, FYNNEI. V was clipped by 5 bases and J by 4 bases; unmatched bases: 10. This CDR3 spans 15 amino acids.

V usage is TRBV10-2 and J usage is TRBJ2-7; TRBD2 matches 7 bases. The CDR3 spans 15 residues. CDR1 and CDR2 from the germline V gene are WSHSY and SAAADI. The junction had 13 bases not matched to a gene; V was cut back by 3 bases and J by 8 bases. The CDR3 region has the DNA TGCGCCAGCAGTGAAGGTGACGGGAGGCAGGTCAAGCAGTACTTC. This codes for CASSEGDGRQVKQYF.

The chain carries TRBV30 and TRBJ1-5; D remains unclear. The germline V gene has CDR1 GTSNPN and CDR2 SVGIG (reference sequence). This CDR3 has 13 residues. Trimming shortened V by 0 bases and J by 9 bases, and 12 bases separated the two germline ends. The CDR3, as DNA: TGTGCCTGGAGTGTACGGGATGGGGTGCCCCAGCATTTT. This gives the protein CAWSVRDGVPQHF.

V usage is TRBV7-2 and J usage is TRBJ1-1; D is possibly TRBD1 (5 bases). V shed 4 bases and J shed 1 base, with 16 bases lying between them. This CDR3 contains 16 residues. Germline V gene lookup returns CDR1 SGHTA and CDR2 FQGNSA. CDR3 region: CASSYRTGGENTEAFF. The CDR3 region has the DNA TGTGCCAGCAGCTATCGTACCGGGGGAGAGAACACTGAAGCTTTCTTT. Based on the CDR3 plus reference TRBV7-2 and TRBJ1-1, the full variable domain is GAGVSQSPSNKVTEKGKDVELRCDPISGHTALYWYRQSLGQGLEFLIYFQGNSAPDKSGLPSDRFSAERTGGSVSTLTIQRTQQEDSAVYLCASSYRTGGENTEAFFGQGTRLTVV.

V is TRBV10-3 and J is TRBJ2-7; the D gene is possibly TRBD1 (5 bases). The CDR3 length is 13 residues. V was cut by 1 base and J by 3 bases, with 7 bases left in between. Per the germline V gene, CDR1 is ENHRY and CDR2 is SYGVKD. CDR3 loop: CAISEYRIYEQYF. Written as DNA, the CDR3 is TGTGCCATCAGTGAGTACAGGATCTACGAGCAGTACTTC.

The chain carries TRBV5-1 and TRBJ2-7, with 10 bases aligning to TRBD1. Looked up from germline, CDR1 is SGHRS and CDR2 is YFSETQ. V lost 8 bases and J lost 0; bases outside the gene matches: 8. CDR3 length: 15 amino acids. The CDR3 loop reads CASGSGTGDSYEQYF. The CDR3 bases are TGCGCCAGTGGCTCCGGGACAGGGGACTCCTACGAGCAGTACTTC.

The chain employs TRBV5-1 and TRBJ2-5; 7 bases agree with TRBD1. The germline gives CDR1 SGHRS, CDR2 YFSETQ. The V gene end was trimmed by 3 bases and the J gene end by 1 base; junction bases not matched to a gene: 0. There are 13 residues in the CDR3. The DNA of the CDR3 is TGCGCCAGCAGCTGGGACAGCCAAGAGACCCAGTACTTC. Translating gives CASSWDSQETQYF.